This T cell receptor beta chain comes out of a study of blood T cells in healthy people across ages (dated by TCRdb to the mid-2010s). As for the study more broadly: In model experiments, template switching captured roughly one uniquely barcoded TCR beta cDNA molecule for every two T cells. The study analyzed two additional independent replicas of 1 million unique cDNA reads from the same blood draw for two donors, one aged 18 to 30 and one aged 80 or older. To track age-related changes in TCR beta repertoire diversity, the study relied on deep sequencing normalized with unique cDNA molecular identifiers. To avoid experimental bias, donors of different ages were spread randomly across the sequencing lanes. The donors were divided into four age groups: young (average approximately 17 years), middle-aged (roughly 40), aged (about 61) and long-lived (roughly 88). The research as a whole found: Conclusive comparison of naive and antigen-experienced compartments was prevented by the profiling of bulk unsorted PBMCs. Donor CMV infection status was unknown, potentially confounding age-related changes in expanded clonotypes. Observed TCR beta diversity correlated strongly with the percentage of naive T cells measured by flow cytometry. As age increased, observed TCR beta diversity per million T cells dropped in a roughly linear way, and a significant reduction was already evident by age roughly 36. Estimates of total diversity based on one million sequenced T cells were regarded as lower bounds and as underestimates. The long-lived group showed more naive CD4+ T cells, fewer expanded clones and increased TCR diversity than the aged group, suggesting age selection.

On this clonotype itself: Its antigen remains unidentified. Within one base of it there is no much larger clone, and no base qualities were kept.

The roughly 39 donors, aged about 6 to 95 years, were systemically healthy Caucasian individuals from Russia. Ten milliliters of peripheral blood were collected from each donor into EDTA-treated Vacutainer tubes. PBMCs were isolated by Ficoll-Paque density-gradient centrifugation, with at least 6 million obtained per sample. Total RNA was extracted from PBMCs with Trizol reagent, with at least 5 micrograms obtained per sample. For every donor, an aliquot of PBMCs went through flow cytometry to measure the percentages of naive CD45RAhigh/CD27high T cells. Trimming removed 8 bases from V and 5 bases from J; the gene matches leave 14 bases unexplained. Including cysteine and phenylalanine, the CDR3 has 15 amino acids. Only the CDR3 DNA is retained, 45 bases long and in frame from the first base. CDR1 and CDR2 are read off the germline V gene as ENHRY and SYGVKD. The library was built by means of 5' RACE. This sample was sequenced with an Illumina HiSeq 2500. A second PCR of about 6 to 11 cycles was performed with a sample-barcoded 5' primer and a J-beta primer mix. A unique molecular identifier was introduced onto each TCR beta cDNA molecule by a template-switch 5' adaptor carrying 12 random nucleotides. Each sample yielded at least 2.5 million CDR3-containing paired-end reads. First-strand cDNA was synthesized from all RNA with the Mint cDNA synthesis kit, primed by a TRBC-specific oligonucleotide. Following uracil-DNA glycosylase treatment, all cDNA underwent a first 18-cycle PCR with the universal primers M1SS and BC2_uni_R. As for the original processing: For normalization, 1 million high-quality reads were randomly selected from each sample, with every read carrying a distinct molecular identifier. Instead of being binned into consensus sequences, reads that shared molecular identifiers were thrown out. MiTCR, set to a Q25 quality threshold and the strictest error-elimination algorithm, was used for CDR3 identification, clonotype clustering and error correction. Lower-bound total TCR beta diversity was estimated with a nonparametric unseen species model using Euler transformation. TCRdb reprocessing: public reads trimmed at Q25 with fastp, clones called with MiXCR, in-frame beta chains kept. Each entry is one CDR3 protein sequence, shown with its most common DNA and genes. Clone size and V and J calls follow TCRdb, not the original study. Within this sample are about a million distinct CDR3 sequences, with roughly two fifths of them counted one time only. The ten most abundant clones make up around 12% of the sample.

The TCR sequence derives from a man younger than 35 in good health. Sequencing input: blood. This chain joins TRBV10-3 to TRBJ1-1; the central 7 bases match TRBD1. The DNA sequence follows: TGTGCCATCCGTCGGCAGGGGGGGACGGGGACTGAAGCTTTCTTT. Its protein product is CAIRRQGGTGTEAFF.